Below, 28 T cell receptor beta chains from the same sample are listed, as sequenced in a study of blood T cell repertoires in COVID-19. The assay was immunoSEQ multiplex PCR, and TCRdb's table has in-frame clones only and misses some. The sample records 150,000 to 200,000 clones, about 85% being singletons. Sequencing used peripheral blood. These receptors were obtained from a woman older than 75 with acute or convalescent COVID-19.

The CDR3 DNA reads TGTGCCAGCAGCTTAAGGGCAGGGGGAACTGAAGCTTTCTTT. Translated: CASSLRAGGTEAFF. V gene TRBV5-4 combines with J gene TRBJ1-1, with 7 bases that match TRBD1. Germline trimming cut 2 bases from V and 5 bases from J; bases unmatched to any gene: 6. Germline CDR1 SGHNT, CDR2 YYREEE (reference sequence). This CDR3 region has 14 residues.

As DNA, the CDR3 is TGTGCCAGCAGCTTAGCGCTTCAAGCGGGGGGCACAGATACGCAGTATTTT. Amino acids: CASSLALQAGGTDTQYF. The chain links TRBV7-2 to TRBJ2-3; 8 nucleotides agree with TRBD2. This CDR3 is built from 17 residues. After removal of 0 bases from V and 1 base from J, the junction contained 6 bases not matched to a gene. The V gene's germline CDR1 is SGHTA and CDR2 FQGNSA.

The gene calls are TRBV28 and TRBJ1-5, with 7 bases that match TRBD1. Germline V gene data show CDR1 as MDHEN and CDR2 as SYDVKM. The trim removed 5 bases at V and 4 bases at J, leaving 5 bases unmatched. The CDR3 runs 14 residues. The CDR3 region is CASSQGQINQPQHF. The CDR3, as DNA: TGTGCCAGCAGTCAGGGACAGATAAATCAGCCCCAGCATTTT.

The CDR3 region has the DNA TGTGCCAGCAGTTGGGGGGAGACCGGGGAGCTGTTTTTT. It specifies CASSWGETGELFF. V gene TRBV6-2 or TRBV6-3 combines with J gene TRBJ2-2, with a possible D match to TRBD2 (6 bases). Trimming pared 4 bases from V and 5 bases from J, leaving 8 bases between. Germline V lookup: CDR1 MNHEY, CDR2 SVGEGT. This CDR3 contains 13 residues.

The rearrangement joins TRBV19 to TRBJ1-1; 7 positions agree with TRBD1. V trimming: 7 bases; J trimming: 5 bases; junction bases outside the gene matches: 7. The CDR3 sequence is 13 residues long. Germline V gene lookup returns CDR1 LNHDA and CDR2 SQIVND (reference sequence). The CDR3 spells CASTRTGGTEAFF. The CDR3 DNA is TGTGCCAGTACCCGGACAGGCGGGACTGAAGCTTTCTTT.

This chain connects TRBV6-5 to TRBJ2-1; D might be TRBD1 (5 bases). Germline V gene data show CDR1 as MNHEY and CDR2 as SVGAGI. V gave up 2 bases and J gave up 8 bases, with 10 bases separating them. This CDR3 is 13 amino acids long. As DNA, the CDR3 is TGTGCCAGCAGTTACCGGCAGGGCCATGAGCAGTTCTTC. Translated: CASSYRQGHEQFF.

This chain joins TRBV27 and TRBJ2-7; D ambiguous. From germline, CDR1 is MNHEY and CDR2 SMNVEV (reference sequence). Trimming pared 6 bases from V and 3 bases from J, leaving 9 bases between. This CDR3 has 12 residues. The DNA of the CDR3 is TGTGCCAGCAGCCGAAACGGCTACGAGCAGTACTTC. It is translated as CASSRNGYEQYF.

V and J are TRBV10-3 and TRBJ1-1, with a possible D match to TRBD1 (5 bases). Germline CDR1 and CDR2: ENHRY and SYGVKD. The CDR3 runs 13 residues. Trimming removed 6 bases from V and 4 bases from J, with 12 bases in between. Here the CDR3 DNA reads TGTGCCATCAGGTCACAGGTAGGCACTGAAGCTTTCTTT. This sequence encodes CAIRSQVGTEAFF.

The J gene is TRBJ2-1, the V gene TRBV6-5, with TRBD2 matching over 10 bases. Germline assignment: CDR1 MNHEY and CDR2 SVGAGI. CDR3 length equals 12 residues. J lost 15 bases, V lost 7 bases, and 9 bases had no gene match. In DNA, the CDR3 is TGTGCCAGCACCGGGACTAGCGCCCCCCTGTTCTTC. Translated: CASTGTSAPLFF.

This clone appeared a few times. The rearrangement links TRBV27 to TRBJ1-6; D not certain. Per germline, CDR1 MNHEY and CDR2 SMNVEV (reference sequence). V was cut by 2 bases and J by 7 bases, with 15 bases left in between. This CDR3 is 16 amino acids long. CDR3 bases: TGTGCCAGCAGTTTAAGCGAGGGCACCCCCAATTCACCCCTCCACTTT. Its translation: CASSLSEGTPNSPLHF.

The chain recombines TRBV3-1 (or the pseudogene TRBV3-2) with TRBJ1-4, with TRBD1 as a possible D gene (6 bases). This CDR3 spans 15 amino acids. CDR1 and CDR2 from the germline V gene are LGHDT and YNNKEL (reference sequence). The V gene lost 3 bases and the J gene lost 4 bases, with 12 bases spanning the gap. The CDR3 is CASSQKDRGNEKLFF. The DNA for the CDR3 is TGTGCCAGCAGCCAGAAGGACAGAGGTAATGAAAAACTGTTTTTT.

The chain joins TRBV6-6 to TRBJ2-1; D is uncertain. CDR1 and CDR2 (germline): MNHNY, SVGAGI (reference sequence). This CDR3 region has 11 residues. V shed 4 bases and J shed 6 bases, with 4 bases lying between them. The CDR3 DNA sequence: TGTGCCAGCAGTTCGCGCAATGAGCAGTTCTTC. Amino acids: CASSSRNEQFF.

Only one count was recorded for this clone. J is TRBJ2-1 and V is TRBV7-9; TRBD2 matches at 7 bases. The germline V gene encodes CDR1 SEHNR and CDR2 FQNEAQ (reference sequence). Losses at the gene ends were 3 bases for V and 7 bases for J; bases not matched to a gene: 9. The CDR3 is made up of 15 amino acids. The chain's CDR3 is CASSFGEGGFNEQFF. The CDR3 coding sequence is TGTGCCAGCAGCTTCGGAGAGGGAGGGTTTAATGAGCAGTTCTTC.

V is TRBV4-1 and J is TRBJ1-4; the match to TRBD1 covers 9 bases. The CDR3 spans 16 residues. The V gene end was trimmed by 4 bases and the J gene end by 7 bases; junction bases not matched to a gene: 10. Germline CDR1 MGHRA, CDR2 YSYEKL. CDR3 coding DNA: TGCGCCAGCAGCCTAGGCCCCGGACAGGGGATTGAAAAACTGTTTTTT. It yields the protein CASSLGPGQGIEKLFF.

This sequence joins TRBV7-2 and TRBJ1-1, with D possibly TRBD1 on 5 matching bases. CDR3 length: 13 residues. Trimming cost V 5 bases and J 4 bases, with 11 bases left between them. Germline V gives CDR1 SGHTA, CDR2 FQGNSA. Here the CDR3 DNA reads TGTGCCAGCAGCGTCAGGGTTGGCACTGAAGCTTTCTTT. The encoded protein is CASSVRVGTEAFF.

The table lists this clone with a count of one. The gene calls are TRBV9 and TRBJ1-3; 7 bases match TRBD1. V was clipped by 3 bases and J by 0 bases; unmatched bases: 6. The V gene's germline CDR1 is SGDLS and CDR2 YYNGEE. This CDR3 spans 16 amino acids. The CDR3 DNA follows: TGTGCCAGCAGCGCTGTACAGGGGCACTCTGGAAACACCATATATTTT. This sequence encodes CASSAVQGHSGNTIYF. The entire variable domain, with the rest obtained from reference TRBV9 and TRBJ1-3, is as follows: DSGVTQTPKHLITATGQRVTLRCSPRSGDLSVYWYQQSLDQGLQFLIQYYNGEERAKGNILERFSAQQFPDLHSELNLSSLELGDSALYFCASSAVQGHSGNTIYFGEGSWLTVV.

This clone was counted a single time. The chain carries TRBV7-9 and TRBJ1-2, with D maybe TRBD1 (6 bases). Germline assignment: CDR1 SEHNR and CDR2 FQNEAQ (reference sequence). Trimming removed 5 bases from V and 4 bases from J, with 20 bases in between. The CDR3 consists of 16 residues. CDR3 coding DNA: TGTGCCAGCAGCCGGGGGGCCATCGAGAGTAGCTATGGCTACACCTTC. This sequence encodes CASSRGAIESSYGYTF.

DNA of the CDR3: TGCAGCGTTGCTGACGGGGCTAACTATGGCTACACCTTC. This encodes CSVADGANYGYTF. The chain is built from TRBV29-1 and TRBJ1-2; D gene uncertain. In germline, CDR1 is SQVTM, CDR2 ANQGSEA. This CDR3 has 13 amino acids. V was cut by 4 bases and J by 0 bases, with 9 bases left in between. The variable domain in full, with the rest retrieved from reference TRBV29-1 and TRBJ1-2, is SAVISQKPSRDICQRGTSLTIQCQVDSQVTMMFWYRQQPGQSLTLIATANQGSEATYESGFVIDKFPISRPNLTFSTLTVSNMSPEDSSIYLCSVADGANYGYTFGSGTRLTVV.

CDR3 in DNA: TGTGCCAGCAGCTTGGACAGCAACTATGGCTACACCTTC. It translates to CASSLDSNYGYTF. This chain links TRBV11-2 with TRBJ1-2; the D gene is possibly TRBD1 (6 bases). Germline loops: CDR1 SGHAT, CDR2 FQNNGV. Trimming removed 3 bases from V and 2 bases from J, with 7 bases in between. The CDR3 sequence is 13 residues long.

This clone was seen once. CDR3 in DNA: TGTGCCAGCAGCCGACTTCGCGGGGGGTGGAATGAGCAGTTCTTC. This encodes CASSRLRGGWNEQFF. The V gene is TRBV14, the J gene TRBJ2-1, with 8 bases matching TRBD2. The germline gives CDR1 SGHDN, CDR2 FVKESK. The trim removed 4 bases at V and 7 bases at J, leaving 9 bases unmatched. The CDR3 runs 15 residues.

The chain joins TRBV7-2 to TRBJ1-1, with D unclear. The germline V gene has CDR1 SGHTA and CDR2 FQGNSA. The CDR3 is made up of 13 amino acids. Trimming cost V 0 bases and J 7 bases, with 9 bases left between them. The CDR3 reads CASSLASKSEAFF. The CDR3 region has the DNA TGTGCCAGCAGCTTAGCTAGTAAGAGTGAAGCTTTCTTT.

This chain uses TRBV7-9 with TRBJ2-7; 9 nucleotides match TRBD1. CDR3 size: 15 residues. V dropped 3 bases and J dropped 0; count of bases not matched to a gene: 3. Germline V gene lookup returns CDR1 SEHNR and CDR2 FQNEAQ (reference sequence). CDR3 loop: CASSLDRGPSYEQYF. The CDR3 DNA reads as TGTGCCAGCAGCTTGGACAGGGGACCCTCCTACGAGCAGTACTTC.

The J gene is TRBJ1-1, the V gene TRBV19, with D perhaps TRBD1 (5 bases). Germline CDR1 LNHDA, CDR2 SQIVND (reference sequence). This CDR3 comprises 11 residues. Deletions cut 6 bases from V and 3 bases from J, with 5 bases between. The DNA for the CDR3 is TGTGCCAGTAGAGGGGACACTGAAGCTTTCTTT. It is translated as CASRGDTEAFF.

This chain joins TRBV5-1 and TRBJ2-3, with 11 bases identical to TRBD2. The germline V gene has CDR1 SGHRS and CDR2 YFSETQ. V shed 4 bases, J shed 3 bases, and the junction held 13 bases outside the gene matches. This CDR3 spans 18 amino acids. CDR3 region: CASSQTTLAGVGTDTQYF. The CDR3 coding sequence is TGCGCCAGCAGCCAAACCACACTAGCGGGAGTTGGGACAGATACGCAGTATTTT.

V and J are TRBV21-1 and TRBJ1-3. TRBV21-1 is a pseudogene. This CDR3 has 17 residues. The CDR3 nucleotides read TGTGCCAGCAGCAACCGCCGTAAGATCGGTCCTGGAAACACCATATATTTT. Translated: CASSNRRKIGPGNTIYF.

The gene calls are TRBV29-1 and TRBJ2-7, with D perhaps matching TRBD1 (6 bases). The germline V gene has CDR1 SQVTM and CDR2 ANQGSEA. Trimming stripped 1 base from V and 7 bases from J, with 14 bases between. This CDR3 region has 13 residues. The CDR3 nucleotides read TGCAGCGTTGAAGTGGCAGGGGCAGGGGAGCAGTACTTC. Translation: CSVEVAGAGEQYF.

This chain joins TRBV10-3 and TRBJ2-7; TRBD1 might be the D (5 bases). Germline V gene sequence: CDR1 ENHRY, CDR2 SYGVKD. CDR3 size: 13 residues. Trimming removed 6 bases at V and 3 bases at J, with 12 bases between. CDR3 loop: CAISQGQDYEQYF. DNA of the CDR3: TGTGCCATCAGCCAGGGCCAGGACTACGAGCAGTACTTC.

This chain connects TRBV19 to TRBJ2-1, with 7 bases lining up with TRBD2. Trimming took 5 bases from V and 1 from J; bases not matched to a gene: 11. This CDR3 has 17 residues. Germline V CDR1 and CDR2: LNHDA, SQIVND (reference sequence). The CDR3 region has the DNA TGTGCCAGTAGTGGAGGGAGGGGCACGGCTTCCTACAATGAGCAGTTCTTC. Translation gives CASSGGRGTASYNEQFF.